The next 7 T cell receptor beta chains were all read from a single sample in a study of blood T cell repertoires in COVID-19. Profiling relied on immunoSEQ multiplex PCR, and the TCRdb table lists in-frame clones only, not all of them. The table includes 150,000 to 200,000 clones, about 78% detected once. What was sequenced was PBMCs or T cells enriched from blood (not recorded which). The receptors were gathered from a woman aged 50 to 60 who had recovered from COVID-19.

The CDR3 region has the DNA TGTGCCAGCAGACAGGGGGCGACCAGGAGCACAGATACGCAGTATTTT. It yields the protein CASRQGATRSTDTQYF. The rearrangement links TRBV5-8 to TRBJ2-3; 9 positions agree with TRBD1. The CDR3 covers 16 residues. Trimming took 5 bases from V and 0 from J; bases not matched to a gene: 7. CDR1 SGHTS and CDR2 YDEGEE come from the germline V gene.

The chain uses TRBV28 and TRBJ2-7; 9 bases are a match to TRBD2. Unmatched junction bases numbered 8, after V lost 7 bases and J lost 4 bases. The germline V gene encodes CDR1 MDHEN and CDR2 SYDVKM. The CDR3 loop spans 14 amino acids. CDR3 sequence: CASTETSGLYEQYF. CDR3 DNA sequence: TGTGCCAGCACTGAGACTAGCGGACTTTACGAGCAGTACTTC.

This chain connects TRBV5-1 to TRBJ2-3; tentative D call: TRBD1 (6 bases). The CDR3 totals 15 residues. V shed 5 bases and J shed 7 bases, with 20 bases lying between them. Germline loops: CDR1 SGHRS, CDR2 YFSETQ. The CDR3 coding sequence is TGCGCCAGCAGTGATGGACAGCAAGGATCAAATACGCAGTATTTT. Translation gives CASSDGQQGSNTQYF.

This chain joins TRBV6-4 and TRBJ2-7, with TRBD1 as a possible D gene (6 bases). The CDR3 has 16 residues. Trimming stripped 2 bases from V and 6 bases from J, with 20 bases between. Per the germline V gene, CDR1 is MRHNA and CDR2 is SNTAGT. The CDR3 region is CASSDPLGSGDREQYF. CDR3 in DNA: TGTGCCAGCAGTGACCCCCTCGGTTCAGGGGATCGCGAGCAGTACTTC.

The V call is TRBV5-1, the J call TRBJ2-3, with 8 bases aligning to TRBD2. Germline V gene lookup returns CDR1 SGHRS and CDR2 YFSETQ. The CDR3 contains 14 residues. V shed 5 bases, J shed 3 bases, and the junction held 5 bases outside the gene matches. CDR3 bases: TGCGCCAGCAGTTGGACTAGCCCTACAGATACGCAGTATTTT. It specifies CASSWTSPTDTQYF.

The chain carries TRBV15 and TRBJ2-2, with 7 bases lining up with TRBD1. The ends lost 5 bases at V and 7 bases at J; junction bases unmatched: 10. Germline V CDR1 and CDR2: LNHNV, YYDKDF (reference sequence). This CDR3 contains 15 residues. For the CDR3, the DNA is TGTGCCACCAGCCTTCAGAACAGGGGTGGCGGGGAGCTGTTTTTT. Translated, it gives CATSLQNRGGGELFF.

This clone showed up just a few times. The chain links TRBV7-3 to TRBJ2-3; 7 bases line up with TRBD2. With V trimmed by 4 bases and J by 3 bases, 7 bases remained unmatched. CDR1 and CDR2 (germline): SGHTA, FQGTGA. This CDR3 comprises 15 residues. CDR3 nucleotide sequence: TGTGCCAGCAGCTCCAGCGGGATTGGGACAGATACGCAGTATTTT. Translation: CASSSSGIGTDTQYF.